Detailed here is one T cell receptor beta chain. The ends were cut back, 2 bases at V and 6 bases at J, with 8 bases in the middle. Germline values: CDR1 SGHVS, CDR2 FNYEAQ. There are 13 residues in the CDR3. This record comes from a study of blood T cell repertoires in COVID-19. For the study at large: The origin of the acute and convalescent COVID-19 samples was the United States, Italy and Spain. The analysed material was cDNA or gDNA that came from T cells, B-cell-depleted T cells, or PBMCs.

Authors' analysis steps: Reference gene primer amplification in the assay estimated nucleated cell counts. Using immunoSEQ multiplex PCR, the repertoire was profiled, and TCRdb retains in-frame clones only, with some absent. V and J calls and clone size follow that table, whereas D and trimming were derived from the DNA. The table lists more than 130,000 clones, approximately 87% of them singletons. Input material: peripheral blood. The rearrangement links TRBV7-6 to TRBJ2-1; D not certain. The source of this sequence is a woman between 40 and 55 years old with acute or convalescent COVID-19. The CDR3 DNA reads TGTGCCAGCAGCTTACTTCTTAGCAATGAGCAGTTCTTC. Its translation: CASSLLLSNEQFF.